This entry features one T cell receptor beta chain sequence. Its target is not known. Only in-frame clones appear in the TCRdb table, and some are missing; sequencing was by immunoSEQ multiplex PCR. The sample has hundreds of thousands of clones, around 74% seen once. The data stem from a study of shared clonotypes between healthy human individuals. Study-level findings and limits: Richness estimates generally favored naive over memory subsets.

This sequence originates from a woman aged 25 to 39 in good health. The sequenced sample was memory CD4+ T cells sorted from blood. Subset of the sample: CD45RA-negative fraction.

CDR3 amino acids: CATLKTGGYNEQFF. The CDR3 DNA sequence: TGTGCCACCCTAAAGACAGGGGGTTACAATGAGCAGTTCTTC. The V and J genes are TRBV6-5 and TRBJ2-1, with TRBD1 matching over 9 bases. The CDR3 has 14 amino acids. Germline V CDR1 and CDR2: MNHEY, SVGAGI. J gave up 4 bases and V 10 bases, and 8 bases lay outside the gene matches.